Sequencing of this TCR beta chain was carried out in a study of cytomegalovirus exposure and HLA in healthy donors. Regarding the study as a whole: It was likely that a cluster of highly shared sequence variants was a sequencing artifact.

CDR3 length: 16 amino acids. The germline CDR1 and CDR2 sequences are MNHEY and SVGAGI. The V end lost 3 bases, the J end lost 8 bases, and 22 bases lay between the germline ends. This clone was detected once. Its antigen remains unidentified. This PCR relied on a set of 60 Vbeta primers and 13 Jbeta primers. Data came from immunoSEQ multiplex PCR; TCRdb stores just in-frame clones and leaves some out. This sample has more than 95,000 clones; over 70% occur once, and the top ten carry about 2.2%. Sequencing used PBMCs. V and J are TRBV6-5 and TRBJ1-2, with D perhaps TRBD1 (5 bases). The source of this sequence is a young man in good health and CMV-seronegative. CDR3 sequence reads: CASSYGGDFRLTGYTF. CDR3 nucleotide sequence: TGTGCCAGCAGTTATGGTGGGGACTTCAGACTGACAGGCTACACCTTC.